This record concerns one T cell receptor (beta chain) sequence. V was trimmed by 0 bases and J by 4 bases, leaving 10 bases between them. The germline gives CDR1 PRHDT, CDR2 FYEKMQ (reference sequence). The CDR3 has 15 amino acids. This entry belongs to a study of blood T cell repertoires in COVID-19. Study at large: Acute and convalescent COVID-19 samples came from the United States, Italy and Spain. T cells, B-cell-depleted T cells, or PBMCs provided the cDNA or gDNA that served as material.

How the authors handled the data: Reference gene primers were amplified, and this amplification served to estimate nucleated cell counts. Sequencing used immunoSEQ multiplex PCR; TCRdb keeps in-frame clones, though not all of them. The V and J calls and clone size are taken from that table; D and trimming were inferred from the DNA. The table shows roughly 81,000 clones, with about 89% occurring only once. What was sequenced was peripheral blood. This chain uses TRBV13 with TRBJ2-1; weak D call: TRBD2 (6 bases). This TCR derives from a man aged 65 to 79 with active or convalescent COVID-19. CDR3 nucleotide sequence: TGTGCCAGCAGCTTAGGGCGGGGAAATTACAATGAGCAGTTCTTC. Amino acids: CASSLGRGNYNEQFF. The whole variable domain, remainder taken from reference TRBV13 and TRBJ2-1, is AAGVIQSPRHLIKEKRETATLKCYPIPRHDTVYWYQQGPGQDPQFLISFYEKMQSDKGSIPDRFSAQQFSDYHSELNMSSLELGDSALYFCASSLGRGNYNEQFFGPGTRLTVL.